This TCR beta chain was captured in a study of shared clonotypes between healthy human individuals. Study-wide results and limits: Few donors limited the genetic and exposure-history diversity represented.

With regard to this clone: What it recognizes is unknown.

Here immunoSEQ multiplex PCR was the method, and the copy in TCRdb shows in-frame clones only, minus some. The sample yields under 600,000 clones, 95% to 97% seen once. Sequenced input: naive CD4+ T cells sorted from blood. As for subset: CD45RA+ positively selected. This receptor was taken from a woman aged 25 to 39 in good health.

The CDR3 region has the DNA TGTGCCAGCAGTGAGTGGGGACAAAGTTACGAGCAGTACTTC. Its protein product is CASSEWGQSYEQYF. This chain uses TRBV25-1 with TRBJ2-7, with D tentatively TRBD1 (6 bases). The germline gives CDR1 MGHDK, CDR2 SYGVNS. CDR3 size: 14 residues. V lost 3 bases and J 4 bases, leaving 13 bases between the germline ends.